The present TCR beta chain was sequenced within a study of T cells in localized non-small cell lung cancer. Some clones are missing from TCRdb's copy, which holds only in-frame ones; the method was immunoSEQ multiplex PCR. This sample carries 30,000 to 45,000 clones, over 80% of them seen once, and the ten largest clones take around 2.8%. J gave up 12 bases and V 4 bases, and 15 bases lay outside the gene matches. This CDR3 has 16 residues. CDR1 is MNHNS, CDR2 SASEGT, per germline. The sequence was obtained from a woman aged 40 to 75 with stage I lung adenocarcinoma. J is TRBJ1-6 and V is TRBV6-1; TRBD1 matches 7 bases. The specimen comprised peripheral blood, sampled before any cancer treatment. For the CDR3, the DNA is TGTGCCAGCAGTGTCAGCGCCCAGGGGGGACGGCAACCCCTCCACTTT. Protein sequence: CASSVSAQGGRQPLHF.